This TCR beta chain was documented in a study of T cell repertoires in cytomegalovirus infection (dated by TCRdb to about 2019). Notes on the research overall: Alongside well-studied HLA-B-restricted epitopes, the peptide stimulations were aimed at recently identified HLA-C-restricted CMV epitopes, whose presentation resists viral immunomodulation. Because public TCR beta signatures pointed to carriage of CMV infection together with the matching HLA type, the HLA type of each donor mattered for the analysis. Broad study findings and their caveats: In the ex vivo response, HLA-C-restricted CMV-specific TCR beta clonotypes were dominant, and in two of eight donors the single most frequent clonotype came from this HLA-C-restricted group. In both this cohort and an independent roughly 350-donor cohort, the cumulative frequency of public TCR beta family members distinguished carriers of CMV infection plus the relevant HLA type.

The treatment or condition label on this specimen signifies: in vitro stimulation with specific CMV peptide epitopes to enrich CMV-specific T cells. This clonotype was seen at least ten times. Its antigen specificity is not known. Base qualities are not provided; no much larger clone lies one nucleotide away. The germline V gene supplies CDR1 SGHTA and CDR2 FQGNSA. The CDR3 holds 15 amino acids from the cysteine to the phenylalanine. The only DNA kept is the CDR3, 45 bases in frame from the first base. Germline trimming amounts to 10 bases on V and 0 bases on J, with 9 as the count of junction bases outside the gene matches. Reads for this sample came from an Illumina HiSeq 1500. TCRdb reanalyzed the raw reads on its own, using fastp at Q25 for trimming and MiXCR for clone calling, and kept in-frame beta chains. Every entry covers one CDR3 protein and lists the most common genes and DNA from its rows. The sample contains 100,000 to 150,000 distinct CDR3 sequences, 25% to 35% of them found a single time. The ten largest clones capture roughly 53% of the sample.

Recombination linked TRBV7-2 to TRBJ1-2; 9 of the junction bases match TRBD1. This material consisted of CD8+ T cells from cultured PBMCs, taken from culture after CMV antigen stimulation. The TCR was taken from a human donor in good health (CMV status not recorded). Some clones in this sample may be carry-over from other donors' samples. Here the CDR3 is given as CATGDRDGANYGYTF. The DNA is TGTGCCACCGGGGACAGGGACGGAGCTAACTATGGCTACACCTTC.